A single sample gave rise to the 13 T cell receptor beta chains below, sequenced in a study of identical twins. A single record per CDR3 protein comes from TCRdb applying MiXCR to the 5' RACE reads. The table has about 200,000 distinct CDR3 sequences, 7.5% seen once; the top ten hold roughly 2%. These records were also assigned to another study, of yellow fever vaccine responses in identical twins.

Sequenced: memory (CD45RO+) T cells sorted from blood. The receptor set was obtained from a young woman in good health.

This clonotype was seen many times. The chain couples TRBV20-1 to TRBJ2-5; D not resolved. The CDR3 consists of 12 residues. The V gene lost 6 bases and the J gene lost 5 bases, with 13 bases spanning the gap. Germline V gene sequence: CDR1 DFQATT, CDR2 SNEGSKA (reference sequence). The CDR3 nucleotides read TGCAGTGCAGACCCACTCCGCGAGACCCAGTACTTC. Residues: CSADPLRETQYF.

The gene calls are TRBV6-1 and TRBJ1-2, with D uncertain. Trimming stripped 7 bases from V and 0 bases from J, with 24 bases between. The CDR3 runs 18 residues. The germline V gene has CDR1 MNHNS and CDR2 SASEGT. For the CDR3, the DNA is TGTGCCAGCAAGAGAACCCTGGACCGAGCTTCAGCTAACTATGGCTACACCTTC. This sequence encodes CASKRTLDRASANYGYTF.

This clonotype was detected only a few times. The chain couples TRBV7-2 to TRBJ2-3, with 14 nucleotides matching TRBD2. Unmatched junction bases numbered 6, after V lost 5 bases and J lost 8 bases. Germline-derived CDR1 and CDR2 are SGHTA and FQGNSA. The CDR3 has 15 amino acids. CDR3 region: CASSQGLAGVGTQYF. The CDR3 DNA sequence: TGTGCCAGCAGCCAGGGACTAGCGGGAGTAGGTACGCAGTATTTT.

This clonotype was counted at least ten times. This chain uses TRBV7-2 with TRBJ1-5, with unresolved D. Germline CDR1 reads SGHTA; CDR2 reads FQGNSA. The V and J ends lost 5 bases and 0 bases respectively, with 11 bases between them. This CDR3 spans 15 amino acids. The DNA of the CDR3 is TGTGCCAGCAGCCCGGCCGGGCTTAGCAATCAGCCCCAGCATTTT. Translated: CASSPAGLSNQPQHF.

The chain uses TRBV7-2 and TRBJ2-1; 8 bases are shared with TRBD1. V lost 5 bases to trimming and J lost 5 bases; unmatched junction nucleotides: 8. Germline V gives CDR1 SGHTA, CDR2 FQGNSA. The CDR3 totals 15 residues. Here the CDR3 DNA reads TGTGCCAGCAGCCCACCGGGACAGGCTAACAATGAGCAGTTCTTC. Encoded protein: CASSPPGQANNEQFF.

This clonotype appeared many times. V and J are TRBV12-3 or TRBV12-4 and TRBJ2-3; no clear D gene. V lost 5 bases, J lost 3 bases, and 18 bases lay in between. The CDR3 runs 16 residues. This CDR3 is CASSPRLGTSTDTQYF. CDR3 bases: TGTGCCAGCAGTCCCAGGCTGGGCACAAGTACAGATACGCAGTATTTT.

This clonotype was counted at least ten times. CDR3 sequence (DNA): TGTGCCAGCAGCCAAGGACAGGGAAATTCACCCCTCCACTTT. Translating gives CASSQGQGNSPLHF. The chain couples TRBV3-1 to TRBJ1-6, with 7 bases lining up with TRBD1. The length of the CDR3 is 14 residues. Germline V lookup: CDR1 LGHDT, CDR2 YNNKEL (reference sequence). With V trimmed by 1 base and J by 7 bases, 1 base remained unmatched.

The CDR3 spells CASSLPAASGMGTQYF. The CDR3, as DNA: TGCGCCAGCAGCTTACCCGCGGCTAGCGGGATGGGTACGCAGTATTTT. This chain links TRBV5-1 with TRBJ2-3; 9 bases are a match to TRBD2. This CDR3 contains 16 residues. The V gene's germline CDR1 is SGHRS and CDR2 YFSETQ. The V gene end was trimmed by 2 bases and the J gene end by 8 bases; junction bases not matched to a gene: 12.

The chain links TRBV20-1 to TRBJ2-5, with D perhaps matching TRBD2 (5 bases). The CDR3 runs to 15 residues. The V gene's germline CDR1 is DFQATT and CDR2 SNEGSKA (reference sequence). V lost 2 bases to trimming and J lost 1 base, with 14 bases between them. The CDR3 reads CSARPHRTPQETQYF. The CDR3 bases are TGCAGTGCTAGACCCCACCGGACTCCCCAAGAGACCCAGTACTTC.

This clonotype appeared many times. DNA for the CDR3: TGCGCCAGCAGCCAAGTCGGTAGCGGGAGCGGCTCCTACGAGCAGTACTTC. Translation: CASSQVGSGSGSYEQYF. The rearrangement links TRBV4-3 to TRBJ2-7; 9 bases map to TRBD2. V shed 1 base and J 0 bases; nucleotides not matched to a gene: 7. There are 17 residues in the CDR3. Per germline, CDR1 LGHNA and CDR2 YSLEER.

The J gene is TRBJ2-1, the V gene TRBV6-5; 11 bases agree with TRBD2. CDR1 and CDR2 (germline): MNHEY, SVGAGI. The CDR3 runs to 18 residues. The junction had 10 bases not matched to a gene; V was cut back by 2 bases and J by 4 bases. CDR3 DNA: TGTGCCAGCAGTTACACCTCCCCACTAGCGGGAGAGTACAATGAGCAGTTCTTC. The encoded protein is CASSYTSPLAGEYNEQFF.

The rearrangement links TRBV5-6 to TRBJ2-4; D tentatively reads TRBD1 or TRBD2 (6 bases each). Trimming stripped 0 bases from V and 0 bases from J, with 7 bases between. This CDR3 is built from 15 residues. CDR1 and CDR2 (germline): SGHDT, YYEEEE. This CDR3 reads CASSLGGAAKNIQYF. CDR3 nucleotide sequence: TGTGCCAGCAGCTTGGGGGGGGCAGCCAAAAACATTCAGTACTTC.

This clonotype occurred many times. The CDR3 DNA is TGCGCCAGCAGCTTGGGGACAGACTACGAGCAGTACTTC. This encodes CASSLGTDYEQYF. J is TRBJ2-7 and V is TRBV5-1; D perhaps matches TRBD1 (6 bases). The CDR3 spans 13 residues. The germline V gene has CDR1 SGHRS and CDR2 YFSETQ. Trimming cost V 0 bases and J 3 bases, with 7 bases left between them. The full variable domain, in which reference TRBV5-1 and TRBJ2-7 provide the parts outside the CDR3, is KAGVTQTPRYLIKTRGQQVTLSCSPISGHRSVSWYQQTPGQGLQFLFEYFSETQRNKGNFPGRFSGRQFSNSRSEMNVSTLELGDSALYLCASSLGTDYEQYFGPGTRLTVT.